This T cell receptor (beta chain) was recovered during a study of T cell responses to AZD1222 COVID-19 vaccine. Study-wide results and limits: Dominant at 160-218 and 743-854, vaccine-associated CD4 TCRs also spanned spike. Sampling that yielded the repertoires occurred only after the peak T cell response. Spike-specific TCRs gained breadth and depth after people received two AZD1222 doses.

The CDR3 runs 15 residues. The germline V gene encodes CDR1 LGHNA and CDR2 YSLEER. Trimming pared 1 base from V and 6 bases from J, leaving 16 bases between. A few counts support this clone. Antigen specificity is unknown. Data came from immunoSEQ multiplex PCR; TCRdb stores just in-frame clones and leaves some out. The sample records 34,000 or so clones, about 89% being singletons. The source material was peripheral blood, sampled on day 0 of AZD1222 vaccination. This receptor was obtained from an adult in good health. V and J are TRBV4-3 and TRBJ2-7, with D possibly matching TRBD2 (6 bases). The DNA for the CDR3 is TGCGCCAGCAGCCAAGGGTTGCGGGAAAGGGGCGAGCAGTACTTC. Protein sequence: CASSQGLRERGEQYF.